This TCR beta chain was captured in a study of Graves' ophthalmopathy and Graves' hyperthyroidism. The PBMC fraction was derived from roughly 10 ml of fresh peripheral blood. A word on this clonotype: Compared with germline, one end of the junction differs, possibly owing to a read error.

Scientists amplified the TCR beta CDR3 regions from RNA transcripts. RT-PCR with HTBI primers came first, then second-round multiplex PCR. TCRdb called the multiplex PCR reads again in MiXCR, with one record for every CDR3 protein. The profile shows roughly 410,000 distinct CDR3 sequences, 15% of them singletons. Germline assignment: CDR1 MNHEY and CDR2 SVGAGI. There are 11 residues in the CDR3. V usage is TRBV6-5 and J usage is TRBJ1-1; D gene ambiguous. The source of this sequence is a woman between 18 and 30 years old with stable Graves' hyperthyroidism. The sample taken for sequencing was peripheral blood. In DNA, the CDR3 is TGTGCCAGCACTTATAACACTGATGCTTTCTTT. Amino acids: CASTYNTDAFF.